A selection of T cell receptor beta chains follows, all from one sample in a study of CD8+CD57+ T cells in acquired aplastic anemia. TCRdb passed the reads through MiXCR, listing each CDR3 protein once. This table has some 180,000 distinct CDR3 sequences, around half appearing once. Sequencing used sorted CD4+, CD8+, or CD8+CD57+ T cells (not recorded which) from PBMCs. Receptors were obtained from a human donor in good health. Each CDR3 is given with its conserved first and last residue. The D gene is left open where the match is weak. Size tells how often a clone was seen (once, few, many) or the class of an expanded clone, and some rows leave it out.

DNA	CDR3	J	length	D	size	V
TGTGCCTGGAGTACACAGGGTAATCAGCCCCAGCATTTT	CAWSTQGNQPQHF	TRBJ1-5	13	-	few	TRBV30
TGTGCCAGTAGTGGTGATGGCTACACCTTC	CASSGDGYTF	TRBJ1-2	10	-	-	TRBV19
TGCAGTGCTGGGGACAGGGCCTTCGGCGGGGAGCTGTTTTTT	CSAGDRAFGGELFF	TRBJ2-2	14	TRBD1	many	TRBV20-1
TGCAGTGCTAAAGAGGGGCCCGTGAACACTGAAGCTTTCTTT	CSAKEGPVNTEAFF	TRBJ1-1	14	-	-	TRBV20-1
TGCGGCGTGAAACCTGGACAGGGAGGTCGGACCACTGAGGCTTTCTTT	CGVKPGQGGRTTEAFF	TRBJ1-1	16	TRBD1	-	TRBV29-1
TGCAGTGCACGAAGATTCGGGGAGAATTCCTACGAGCAGTACTTC	CSARRFGENSYEQYF	TRBJ2-7	15	-	-	TRBV20-1
TGTGCCAGCAGCACATTAGGGAGGGAAGCTTTCTTT	CASSTLGREAFF	TRBJ1-1	12	-	few	TRBV7-6
TGCAGTGCTAGAGGGACTAGCGGGAGTACAGATACGCAGTATTTT	CSARGTSGSTDTQYF	TRBJ2-3	15	TRBD2	many	TRBV20-1
TGTGCCAGCAGCGTACCTGGGACATTGGAGACCCAGTACTTC	CASSVPGTLETQYF	TRBJ2-5	14	-	many	TRBV7-2
TGCAGTGCTAGCCCGCCGGGACAGGATTACGAGCAGTACTTC	CSASPPGQDYEQYF	TRBJ2-7	14	TRBD1	once	TRBV20-1
TGTGCCAGCAGTGAACGGACGGTGAGCTCCTATAATTCACCCCTCCACTTT	CASSERTVSSYNSPLHF	TRBJ1-6	17	-	many	TRBV12-3/TRBV12-4
TGCGCCAACCAGACTGGTACGCAGTATTTT	CANQTGTQYF	TRBJ2-3	10	-	many	TRBV10-1
TGCAGTGCTAGGCAGGGCCTGGAGCCCCAGCATTTT	CSARQGLEPQHF	TRBJ1-5	12	-	many	TRBV20-1
TGTGCCAGCAGCTTGGAGGCTAGCGGGAGGAACACCGGGGAGCTGTTTTTT	CASSLEASGRNTGELFF	TRBJ2-2	17	TRBD2	many	TRBV5-6
TGTGCCAGCAGCCAAGAGGCTATTCGTGGGGCTGAAGCTTTCTTT	CASSQEAIRGAEAFF	TRBJ1-1	15	-	many	TRBV14
TGTGCCAGCAGTGGGCGGACTAGCGGGAGTTTGAGGACCCAGTACTTC	CASSGRTSGSLRTQYF	TRBJ2-5	16	TRBD2	-	TRBV25-1
TGCTTACCCGGACAGGGAGGTTACTACGAGCAGTACTTC	CLPGQGGYYEQYF	TRBJ2-7	13	TRBD1	-	TRBV24-1
TGTGCCAGCAGCCTGATATGGGACAGGGGCTACGAGCAGTACTTC	CASSLIWDRGYEQYF	TRBJ2-7	15	TRBD1	-	TRBV11-3
TGTGCCAGCAGCGTAGGTTCAAACACTGAAGCTTTCTTT	CASSVGSNTEAFF	TRBJ1-1	13	-	many	TRBV9
TGTGCCAGCAGTTTAAGCGATTCACCCCTCCACTTT	CASSLSDSPLHF	TRBJ1-6	12	-	-	TRBV27
TGTGCCAGTAGTATAGGGAGAAGATCCGAGCAGTACTTC	CASSIGRRSEQYF	TRBJ2-7	13	-	few	TRBV19
TGCAGTACAACCCCGGGGCAGGCAAAGAGCGGCTACACCTTC	CSTTPGQAKSGYTF	TRBJ1-2	14	-	many	TRBV20-1
TGTGCCACCAGTCTTTTTAATGAAAACCTGCTTTTT	CATSLFNENLLF	TRBJ1-4	12	-	-	TRBV15
TGTGCCAGCAGTGTAACCATAGTCACAGATACGCAGTATTTT	CASSVTIVTDTQYF	TRBJ2-3	14	-	-	TRBV2
TGTGCCAGCAGTTCCGGGATGCATAGCAATCAGCCCCAGCATTTT	CASSSGMHSNQPQHF	TRBJ1-5	15	-	-	TRBV6-5
TGTGCCAGCAGTGTAAGGTGGACGGGAGAGACCCAGTACTTC	CASSVRWTGETQYF	TRBJ2-5	14	-	-	TRBV2
TGTGCCAGCAGGGGGCGAAGCGGGATCGCGAACACCGGGGATCTGTTTTTT	CASRGRSGIANTGDLFF	TRBJ2-2	17	TRBD2	once	TRBV2
TGTGCCAGCAGCTCGAGTTACACTGAAGCTTTCTTT	CASSSSYTEAFF	TRBJ1-1	12	-	once	TRBV7-9
TGTGCCAGCAGCCCACTCGGGACAGCGAGCTCCTACGAGCAGTACTTC	CASSPLGTASSYEQYF	TRBJ2-7	16	TRBD1	many	TRBV4-2
TGTGCCACCAGTGATTCCCGCAGGGGGCCGGGTACTGAAGCTTTCTTT	CATSDSRRGPGTEAFF	TRBJ1-1	16	TRBD1	-	TRBV24-1
TGTGCCTCAAACCATGGGGGAACTGGGGCCAACGTCCTGACTTTC	CASNHGGTGANVLTF	TRBJ2-6	15	-	few	TRBV15
TGTGCCAGCAGCCCCAGACTAGCGGGAGGTCGAGGAACCTACGAGCAGTACTTC	CASSPRLAGGRGTYEQYF	TRBJ2-7	18	TRBD2	-	TRBV11-1
TGTGCCAGCAGCGTGAGTAGCATGAACACCGGGGAGCTGTTTTTT	CASSVSSMNTGELFF	TRBJ2-2	15	-	many	TRBV9
TGTGCCAGCAGCGTCGGGACCGGGGCCCACGAGCAGTACTTC	CASSVGTGAHEQYF	TRBJ2-7	14	-	many	TRBV9
TGTGCCAGCAGTCCGGGGAGGGGTGGAAACACCATATATTTT	CASSPGRGGNTIYF	TRBJ1-3	14	-	-	TRBV27
TGCAGTGCTACAGTCCCGGGACAGGGCCGGACGAATGAAAAACTGTTTTTT	CSATVPGQGRTNEKLFF	TRBJ1-4	17	TRBD1	-	TRBV20-1
TGTGCCAGCAGCCAATTCAAGGGAGACACCGGGTACGAGCAGTACTTC	CASSQFKGDTGYEQYF	TRBJ2-7	16	-	-	TRBV25-1
TGTGCCAGCAGCTTAGCGTTGTCAGGGAGCTGGTATGGCTACACCTTC	CASSLALSGSWYGYTF	TRBJ1-2	16	-	-	TRBV11-1
TGTGCCACCAGCAGGGACAGGTCGGCTTCTGGGTCCCAGCATTTT	CATSRDRSASGSQHF	TRBJ1-5	15	TRBD1	-	TRBV15
TGCGCCAGCAGCTTTGCGGGGGGCTACGAGCAGTACTTC	CASSFAGGYEQYF	TRBJ2-7	13	TRBD2	-	TRBV5-1
TGCAGCGCCAGACTAGCGGGACAGACCTACGAGCAGTACTTC	CSARLAGQTYEQYF	TRBJ2-7	14	TRBD2	-	TRBV29-1
TGTGCCAGCAGCTTAGATCAGGCTAGCGTTGATACGCAGTATTTT	CASSLDQASVDTQYF	TRBJ2-3	15	-	-	TRBV11-2
TGTGCCAGCGGAAGGGTTTTTGAGACCCAGTACTTC	CASGRVFETQYF	TRBJ2-5	12	-	many	TRBV2
TGTGCCAGCAGTTTATTATGGCAAGAGACCCAGTACTTC	CASSLLWQETQYF	TRBJ2-5	13	-	-	TRBV7-6
TGTGCCAGCAGCGTAGGTGGGGGCGGCTACACCTTC	CASSVGGGGYTF	TRBJ1-2	12	-	few	TRBV9
TGTGGGAGGGGGCAGAAGTACCAAGAGACCCAGTACTTC	CGRGQKYQETQYF	TRBJ2-5	13	-	-	TRBV28
TGTGCCAGCAGCTCAAAAGAGGGACTAGCGGGAGCAGAGACCCAGTACTTC	CASSSKEGLAGAETQYF	TRBJ2-5	17	TRBD2	many	TRBV11-3
TGTGCCAGCAGCGGCGGACTAGCCATGTCCGATACGCAGTATTTT	CASSGGLAMSDTQYF	TRBJ2-3	15	TRBD2	many	TRBV7-3